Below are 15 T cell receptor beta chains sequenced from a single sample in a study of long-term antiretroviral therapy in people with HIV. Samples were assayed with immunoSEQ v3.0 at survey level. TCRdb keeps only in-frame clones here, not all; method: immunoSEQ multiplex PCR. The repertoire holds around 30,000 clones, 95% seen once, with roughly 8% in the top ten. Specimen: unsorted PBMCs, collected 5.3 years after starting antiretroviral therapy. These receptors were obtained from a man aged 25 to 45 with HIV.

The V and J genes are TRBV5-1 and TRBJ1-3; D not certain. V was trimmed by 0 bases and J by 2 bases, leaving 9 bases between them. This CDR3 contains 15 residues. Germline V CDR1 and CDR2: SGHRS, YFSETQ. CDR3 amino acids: CASSLGPSTGNTIYF. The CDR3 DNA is TGCGCCAGCAGCTTGGGGCCGAGCACTGGAAACACCATATATTTT.

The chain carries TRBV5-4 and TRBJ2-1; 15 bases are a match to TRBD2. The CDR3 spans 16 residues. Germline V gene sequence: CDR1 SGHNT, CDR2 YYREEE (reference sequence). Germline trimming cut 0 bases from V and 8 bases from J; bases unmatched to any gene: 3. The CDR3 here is CASSLDGLAGGHEQFF. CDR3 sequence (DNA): TGTGCCAGCAGCTTGGACGGACTAGCGGGAGGGCATGAGCAGTTCTTC. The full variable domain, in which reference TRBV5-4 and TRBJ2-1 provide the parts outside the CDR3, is ETGVTQSPTHLIKTRGQQVTLRCSSQSGHNTVSWYQQALGQGPQFIFQYYREEENGRGNFPPRFSGLQFPNYSSELNVNALELDDSALYLCASSLDGLAGGHEQFFGPGTRLTVL.

CDR3 sequence (DNA): TGTGCCAGCAGTGAGACTAGCCGGGACAATGAGCAGTTCTTC. Translation: CASSETSRDNEQFF. The chain has TRBV2 and TRBJ2-1; 7 positions agree with TRBD2. V lost 3 bases, J lost 5 bases, and 4 bases stayed unmatched. The CDR3 covers 14 residues. CDR1 is SNHLY and CDR2 is FYNNEI in the germline V gene.

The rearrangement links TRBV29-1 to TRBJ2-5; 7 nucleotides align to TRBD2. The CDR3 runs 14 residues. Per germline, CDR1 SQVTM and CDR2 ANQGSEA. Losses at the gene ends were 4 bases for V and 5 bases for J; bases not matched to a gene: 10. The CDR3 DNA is TGCAGCGTTGCGCGGCGGGGGATGGGGGAGACCCAGTACTTC. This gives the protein CSVARRGMGETQYF.

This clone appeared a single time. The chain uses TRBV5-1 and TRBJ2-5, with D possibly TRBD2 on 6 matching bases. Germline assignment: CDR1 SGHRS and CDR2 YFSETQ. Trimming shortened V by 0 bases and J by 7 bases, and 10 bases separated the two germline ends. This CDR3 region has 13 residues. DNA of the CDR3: TGCGCCAGCAGCTTGGGACTAGTATCGACCCAGTACTTC. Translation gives CASSLGLVSTQYF.

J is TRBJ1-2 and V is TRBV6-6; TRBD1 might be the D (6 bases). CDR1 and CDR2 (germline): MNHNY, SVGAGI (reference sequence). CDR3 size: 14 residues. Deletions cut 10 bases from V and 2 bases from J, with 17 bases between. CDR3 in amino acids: CAIRRDMGNYGYTF. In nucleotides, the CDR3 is TGTGCCATCCGCCGGGACATGGGGAACTATGGCTACACCTTC.

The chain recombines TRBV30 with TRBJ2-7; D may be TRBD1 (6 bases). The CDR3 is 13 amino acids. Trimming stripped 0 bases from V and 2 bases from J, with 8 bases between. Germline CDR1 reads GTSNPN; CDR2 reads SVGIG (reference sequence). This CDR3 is CAWSVGAAYEQYF. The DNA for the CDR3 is TGTGCCTGGAGTGTGGGGGCGGCCTACGAGCAGTACTTC.

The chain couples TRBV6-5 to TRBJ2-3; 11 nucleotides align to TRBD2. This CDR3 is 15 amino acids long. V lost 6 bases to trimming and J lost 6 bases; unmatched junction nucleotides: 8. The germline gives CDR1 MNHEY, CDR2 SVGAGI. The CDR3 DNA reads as TGTGCCAGCAGCCTAACTAGCGGGAGCCGGGATACGCAGTATTTT. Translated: CASSLTSGSRDTQYF.

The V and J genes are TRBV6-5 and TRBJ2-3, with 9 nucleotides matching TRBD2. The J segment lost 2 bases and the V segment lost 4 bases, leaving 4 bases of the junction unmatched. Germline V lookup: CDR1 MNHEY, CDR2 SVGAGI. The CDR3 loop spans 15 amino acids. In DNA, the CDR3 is TGTGCCAGCAGTTTTCAGCGGGAGGTCACAGATACGCAGTATTTT. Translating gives CASSFQREVTDTQYF.

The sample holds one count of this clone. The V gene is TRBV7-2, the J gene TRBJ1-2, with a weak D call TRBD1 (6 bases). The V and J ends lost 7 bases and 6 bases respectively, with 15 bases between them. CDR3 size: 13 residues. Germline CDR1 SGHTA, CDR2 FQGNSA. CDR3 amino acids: CASTMDRFNGYTF. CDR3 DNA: TGTGCCAGCACCATGGACAGATTTAATGGCTACACCTTC.

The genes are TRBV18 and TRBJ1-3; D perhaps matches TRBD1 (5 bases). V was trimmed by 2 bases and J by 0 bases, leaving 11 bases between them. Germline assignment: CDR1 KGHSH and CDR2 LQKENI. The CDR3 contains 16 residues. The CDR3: CASSPKGVSSGNTIYF. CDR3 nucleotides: TGTGCCAGCTCACCAAAAGGGGTGAGCTCTGGAAACACCATATATTTT.

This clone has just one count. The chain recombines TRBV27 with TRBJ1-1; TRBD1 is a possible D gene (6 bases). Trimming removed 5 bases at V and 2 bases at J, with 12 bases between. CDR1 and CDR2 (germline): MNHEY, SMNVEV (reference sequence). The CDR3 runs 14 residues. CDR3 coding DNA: TGTGCCAGCAGTACCAGGGGCCCAAACACTGAAGCTTTCTTT. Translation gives CASSTRGPNTEAFF.

CDR3 protein: CASSEPGQSSGNTIYF. Written as DNA, the CDR3 is TGTGCCAGCAGCGAGCCGGGACAGAGCTCTGGAAACACCATATATTTT. J is TRBJ1-3 and V is TRBV7-9; 7 nucleotides agree with TRBD1. V gave up 5 bases and J gave up 0 bases; unmatched junction bases: 7. The CDR3 spans 16 residues. Per germline, CDR1 SEHNR and CDR2 FQNEAQ (reference sequence).

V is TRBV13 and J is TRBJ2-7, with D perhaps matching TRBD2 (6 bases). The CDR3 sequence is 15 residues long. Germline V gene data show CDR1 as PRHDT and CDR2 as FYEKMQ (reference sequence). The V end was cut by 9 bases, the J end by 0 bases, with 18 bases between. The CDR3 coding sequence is TGTGCCAGTACAAGGACATCCGGGGGCTCCTACGAGCAGTACTTC. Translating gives CASTRTSGGSYEQYF. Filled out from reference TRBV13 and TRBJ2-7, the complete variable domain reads AAGVIQSPRHLIKEKRETATLKCYPIPRHDTVYWYQQGPGQDPQFLISFYEKMQSDKGSIPDRFSAQQFSDYHSELNMSSLELGDSALYFCASTRTSGGSYEQYFGPGTRLTVT.

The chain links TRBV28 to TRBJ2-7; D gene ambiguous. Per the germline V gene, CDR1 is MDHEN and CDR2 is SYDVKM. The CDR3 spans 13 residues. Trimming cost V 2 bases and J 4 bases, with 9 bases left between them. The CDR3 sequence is CASSLGVDYEQYF. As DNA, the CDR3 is TGTGCCAGCAGTTTAGGAGTCGATTACGAGCAGTACTTC.